A single sample is the source of the 3 T cell receptor beta chains below, sequenced in a study of blood T cell repertoires in COVID-19. TCRdb's table, derived via immunoSEQ multiplex PCR, lists solely in-frame clones and lacks some. The sample lists 150,000 to 200,000 clones, roughly four fifths occurring once. Material: PBMCs or T cells enriched from blood (not recorded which). These receptors originate from a man aged 40-49 years who had recovered from COVID-19.

V and J are TRBV6-5 and TRBJ2-5; the match to TRBD2 covers 8 bases. V lost 6 bases and J lost 4; bases outside the gene matches: 7. Per the germline V gene, CDR1 is MNHEY and CDR2 is SVGAGI. The length of the CDR3 is 14 residues. The CDR3 DNA follows: TGTGCCAGCAGATCATGGAGCGGGGGAGAGACCCAGTACTTC. Translation: CASRSWSGGETQYF.

V and J are TRBV5-1 and TRBJ1-1; D is unresolved. Germline-derived CDR1 and CDR2 are SGHRS and YFSETQ. The length of the CDR3 is 15 residues. Between the trimmed V and J ends, which lost 2 bases and 0 bases, there was a span of 11 bases. DNA of the CDR3: TGCGCCAGCAGCTTAAACGGAGGGTTGAACACTGAAGCTTTCTTT. Translating it yields CASSLNGGLNTEAFF.

The chain employs TRBV28 and TRBJ2-7; D uncertain. Per the germline V gene, CDR1 is MDHEN and CDR2 is SYDVKM. The CDR3 loop spans 11 amino acids. Between the trimmed V and J ends, which lost 7 bases and 10 bases, there was a span of 14 bases. CDR3 DNA: TGTGCCAGCAACTCTAGGAATACTCAGTACTTC. This codes for CASNSRNTQYF.